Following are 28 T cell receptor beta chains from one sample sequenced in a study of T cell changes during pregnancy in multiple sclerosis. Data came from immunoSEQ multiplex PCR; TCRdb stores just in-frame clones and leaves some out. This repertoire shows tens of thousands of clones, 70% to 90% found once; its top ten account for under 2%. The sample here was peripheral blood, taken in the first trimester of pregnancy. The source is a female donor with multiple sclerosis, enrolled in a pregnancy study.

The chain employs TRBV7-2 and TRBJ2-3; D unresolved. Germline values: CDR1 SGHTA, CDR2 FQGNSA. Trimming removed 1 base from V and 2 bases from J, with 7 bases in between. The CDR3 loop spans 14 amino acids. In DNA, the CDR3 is TGTGCCAGCAGCTTAGAACTCCACACAGATACGCAGTATTTT. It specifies CASSLELHTDTQYF.

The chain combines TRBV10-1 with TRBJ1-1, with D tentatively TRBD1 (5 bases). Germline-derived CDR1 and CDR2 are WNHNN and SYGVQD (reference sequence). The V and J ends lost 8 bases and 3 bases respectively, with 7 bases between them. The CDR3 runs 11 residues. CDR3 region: CASRGDTEAFF. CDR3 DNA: TGCGCCAGCCGGGGGGACACTGAAGCTTTCTTT.

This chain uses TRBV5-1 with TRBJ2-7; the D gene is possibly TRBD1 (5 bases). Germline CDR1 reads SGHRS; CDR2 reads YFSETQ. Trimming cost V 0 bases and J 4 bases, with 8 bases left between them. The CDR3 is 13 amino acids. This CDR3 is CASSLGQSYEQYF. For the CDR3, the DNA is TGCGCCAGCAGCTTGGGACAGTCGTACGAGCAGTACTTC.

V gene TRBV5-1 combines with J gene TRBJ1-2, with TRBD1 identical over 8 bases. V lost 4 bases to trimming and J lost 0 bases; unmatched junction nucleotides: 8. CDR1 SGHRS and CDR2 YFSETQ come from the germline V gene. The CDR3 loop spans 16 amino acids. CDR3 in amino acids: CASSLGGQAANYGYTF. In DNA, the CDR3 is TGCGCCAGCAGCCTGGGGGGACAGGCTGCTAACTATGGCTACACCTTC.

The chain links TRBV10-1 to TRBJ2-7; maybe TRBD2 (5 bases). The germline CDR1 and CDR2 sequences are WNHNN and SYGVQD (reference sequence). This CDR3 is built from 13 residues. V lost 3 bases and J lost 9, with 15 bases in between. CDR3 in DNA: TGCGCCAGCAGTGAAGACTGGACTCTAGGGCAGTACTTC. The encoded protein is CASSEDWTLGQYF.

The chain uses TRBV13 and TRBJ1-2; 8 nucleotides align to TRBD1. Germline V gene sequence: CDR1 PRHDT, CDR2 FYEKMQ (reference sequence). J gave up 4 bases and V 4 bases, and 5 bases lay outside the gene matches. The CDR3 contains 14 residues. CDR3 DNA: TGTGCCAGCAGCTCGCGGACAGGGAGCTATGGCTACACCTTC. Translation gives CASSSRTGSYGYTF.

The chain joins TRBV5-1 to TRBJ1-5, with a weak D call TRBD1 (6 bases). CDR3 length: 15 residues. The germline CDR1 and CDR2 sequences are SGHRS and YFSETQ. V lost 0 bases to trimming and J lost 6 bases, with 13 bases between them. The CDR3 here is CASSLAGEGVQPQHF. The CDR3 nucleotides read TGCGCCAGCAGCTTGGCCGGGGAGGGGGTTCAGCCCCAGCATTTT.

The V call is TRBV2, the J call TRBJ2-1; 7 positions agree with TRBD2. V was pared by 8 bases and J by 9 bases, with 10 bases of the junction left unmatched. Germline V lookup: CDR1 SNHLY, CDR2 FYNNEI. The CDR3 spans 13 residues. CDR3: CASLPSGISEQFF. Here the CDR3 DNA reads TGTGCCAGCCTACCTAGCGGTATCAGTGAGCAGTTCTTC. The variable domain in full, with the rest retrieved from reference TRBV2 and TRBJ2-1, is EPEVTQTPSHQVTQMGQEVILRCVPISNHLYFYWYRQILGQKVEFLVSFYNNEISEKSEIFDDQFSVERPDGSNFTLKIRSTKLEDSAMYFCASLPSGISEQFFGPGTRLTVL.

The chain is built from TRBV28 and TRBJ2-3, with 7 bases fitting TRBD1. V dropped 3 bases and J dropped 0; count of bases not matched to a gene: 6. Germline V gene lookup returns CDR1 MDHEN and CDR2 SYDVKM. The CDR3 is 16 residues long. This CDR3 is CASSLWTGSSTDTQYF. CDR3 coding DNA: TGTGCCAGCAGTTTGTGGACAGGCTCTAGCACAGATACGCAGTATTTT. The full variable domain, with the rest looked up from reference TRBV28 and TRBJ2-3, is DVKVTQSSRYLVKRTGEKVFLECVQDMDHENMFWYRQDPGLGLRLIYFSYDVKMKEKGDIPEGYSVSREKKERFSLILESASTNQTSMYLCASSLWTGSSTDTQYFGPGTRLTVL.

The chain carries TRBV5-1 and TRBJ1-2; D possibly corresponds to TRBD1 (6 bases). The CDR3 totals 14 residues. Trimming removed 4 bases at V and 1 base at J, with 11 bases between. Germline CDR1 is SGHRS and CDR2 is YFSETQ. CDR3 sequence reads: CASSPRGDNYGYTF. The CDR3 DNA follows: TGCGCCAGCAGCCCCAGGGGTGATAACTATGGCTACACCTTC.

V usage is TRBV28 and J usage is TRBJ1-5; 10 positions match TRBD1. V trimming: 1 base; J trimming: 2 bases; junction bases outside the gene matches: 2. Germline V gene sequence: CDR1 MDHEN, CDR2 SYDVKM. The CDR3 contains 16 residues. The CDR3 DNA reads TGTGCCAGCAGTTTATTTGGGACAGGGGGCAATCAGCCCCAGCATTTT. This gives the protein CASSLFGTGGNQPQHF.

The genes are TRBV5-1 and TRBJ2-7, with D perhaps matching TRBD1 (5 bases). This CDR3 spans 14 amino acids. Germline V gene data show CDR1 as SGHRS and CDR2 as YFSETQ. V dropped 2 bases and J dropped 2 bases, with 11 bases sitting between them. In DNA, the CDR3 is TGCGCCAGCAGCTTCGGCCCGGACACCTACGAGCAGTACTTC. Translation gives CASSFGPDTYEQYF.

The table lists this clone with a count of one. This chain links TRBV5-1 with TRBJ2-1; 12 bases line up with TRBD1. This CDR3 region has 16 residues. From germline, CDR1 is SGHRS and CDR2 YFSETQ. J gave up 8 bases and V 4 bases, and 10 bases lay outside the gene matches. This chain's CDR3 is CASSPGQGAQGDEQFF. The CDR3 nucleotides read TGCGCCAGCAGCCCGGGACAGGGGGCGCAGGGGGATGAGCAGTTCTTC.

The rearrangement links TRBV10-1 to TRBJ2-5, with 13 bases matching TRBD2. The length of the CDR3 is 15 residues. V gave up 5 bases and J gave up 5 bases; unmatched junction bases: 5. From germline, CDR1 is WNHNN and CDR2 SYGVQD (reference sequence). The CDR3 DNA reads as TGCGCCAGCAGTCGGACTAGCGGGGGCCTTGAGACCCAGTACTTC. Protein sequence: CASSRTSGGLETQYF.

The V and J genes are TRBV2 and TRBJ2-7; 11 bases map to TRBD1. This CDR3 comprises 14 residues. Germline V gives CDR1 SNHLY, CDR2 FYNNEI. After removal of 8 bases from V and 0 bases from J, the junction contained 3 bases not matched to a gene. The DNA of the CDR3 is TGTGCCAGCCGGGGACAGGGGGGCTCCTACGAGCAGTACTTC. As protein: CASRGQGGSYEQYF.

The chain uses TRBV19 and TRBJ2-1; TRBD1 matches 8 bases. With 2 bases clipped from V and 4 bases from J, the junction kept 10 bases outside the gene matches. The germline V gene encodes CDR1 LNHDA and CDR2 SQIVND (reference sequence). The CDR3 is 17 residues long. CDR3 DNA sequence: TGTGCCAGTAGTATATTTGTACAGGGGGAGATATACAATGAGCAGTTCTTC. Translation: CASSIFVQGEIYNEQFF.

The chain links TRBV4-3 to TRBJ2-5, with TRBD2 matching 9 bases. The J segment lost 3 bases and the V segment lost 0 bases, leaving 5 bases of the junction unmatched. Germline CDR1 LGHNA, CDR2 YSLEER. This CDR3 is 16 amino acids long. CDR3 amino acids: CASSQDGIAGEETQYF. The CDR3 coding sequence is TGCGCCAGCAGCCAAGATGGAATAGCGGGAGAAGAGACCCAGTACTTC.

The CDR3 sequence: CASSLGVELETQYF. The CDR3, as DNA: TGCGCCAGCAGCTTGGGAGTCGAACTGGAGACCCAGTACTTC. The rearrangement joins TRBV5-1 to TRBJ2-5; D is unresolved. The CDR3 totals 14 residues. The germline CDR1 and CDR2 sequences are SGHRS and YFSETQ. V gave up 0 bases and J gave up 5 bases, with 11 bases separating them.

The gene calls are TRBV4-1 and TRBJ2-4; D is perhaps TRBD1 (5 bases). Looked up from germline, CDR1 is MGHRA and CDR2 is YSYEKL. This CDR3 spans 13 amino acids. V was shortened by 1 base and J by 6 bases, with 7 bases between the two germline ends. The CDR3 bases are TGCGCCAGCAGCCAAGTTCAGGGAAACATTCAGTACTTC. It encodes CASSQVQGNIQYF.

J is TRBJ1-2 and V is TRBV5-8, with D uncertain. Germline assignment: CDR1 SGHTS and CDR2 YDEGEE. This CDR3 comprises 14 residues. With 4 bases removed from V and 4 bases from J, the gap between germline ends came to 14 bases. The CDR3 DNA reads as TGTGCCAGCAGCCTGTATCCAAGAGCCTATGGCTACACCTTC. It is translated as CASSLYPRAYGYTF.

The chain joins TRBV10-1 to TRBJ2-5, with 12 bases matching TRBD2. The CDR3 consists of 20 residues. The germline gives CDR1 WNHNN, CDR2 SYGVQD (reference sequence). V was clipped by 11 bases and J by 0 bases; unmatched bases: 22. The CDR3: CARRGLDRRTSGTYQETQYF. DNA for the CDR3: TGCGCCCGCCGGGGTTTGGACAGGAGGACTAGCGGGACGTACCAAGAGACCCAGTACTTC.

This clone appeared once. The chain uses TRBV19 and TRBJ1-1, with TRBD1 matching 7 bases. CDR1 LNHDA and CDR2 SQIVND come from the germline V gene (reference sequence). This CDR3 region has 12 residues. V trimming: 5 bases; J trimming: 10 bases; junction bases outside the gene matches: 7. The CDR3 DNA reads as TGTGCCAGTAGTGACGACAGGGAAGGAGCTTTCTTT. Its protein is CASSDDREGAFF. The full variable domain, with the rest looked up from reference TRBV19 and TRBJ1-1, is DGGITQSPKYLFRKEGQNVTLSCEQNLNHDAMYWYRQDPGQGLRLIYYSQIVNDFQKGDIAEGYSVSREKKESFPLTVTSAQKNPTAFYLCASSDDREGAFFGQGTRLTVV.

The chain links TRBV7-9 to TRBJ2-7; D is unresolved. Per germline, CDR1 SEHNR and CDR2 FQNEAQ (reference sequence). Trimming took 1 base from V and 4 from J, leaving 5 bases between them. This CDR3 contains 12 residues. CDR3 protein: CASSLVEYEQYF. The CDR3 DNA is TGTGCCAGCAGCTTAGTGGAGTACGAGCAGTACTTC.

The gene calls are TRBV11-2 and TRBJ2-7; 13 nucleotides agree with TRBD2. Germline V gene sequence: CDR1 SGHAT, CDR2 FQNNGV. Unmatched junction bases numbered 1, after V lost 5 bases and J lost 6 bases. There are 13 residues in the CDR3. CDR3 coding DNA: TGTGCCAGCAGCAGGACTAGCGGGAGCGAGCAGTACTTC. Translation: CASSRTSGSEQYF.

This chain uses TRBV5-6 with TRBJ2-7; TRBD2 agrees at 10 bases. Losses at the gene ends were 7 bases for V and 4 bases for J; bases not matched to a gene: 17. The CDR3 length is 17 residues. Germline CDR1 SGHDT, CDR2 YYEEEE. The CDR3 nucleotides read TGTGCCAGCCTTGAAGCAGGGGTGCTAGCGGGAGAATACGAGCAGTACTTC. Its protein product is CASLEAGVLAGEYEQYF. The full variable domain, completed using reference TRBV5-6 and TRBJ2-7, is DAGVTQSPTHLIKTRGQQVTLRCSPKSGHDTVSWYQQALGQGPQFIFQYYEEEERQRGNFPDRFSGHQFPNYSSELNVNALLLGDSALYLCASLEAGVLAGEYEQYFGPGTRLTVT.

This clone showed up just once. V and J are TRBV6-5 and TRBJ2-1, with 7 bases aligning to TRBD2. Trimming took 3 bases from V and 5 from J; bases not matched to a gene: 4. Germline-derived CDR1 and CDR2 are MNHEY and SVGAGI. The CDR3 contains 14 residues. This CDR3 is CASSYAGTNNEQFF. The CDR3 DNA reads TGTGCCAGCAGTTATGCCGGGACTAACAATGAGCAGTTCTTC.

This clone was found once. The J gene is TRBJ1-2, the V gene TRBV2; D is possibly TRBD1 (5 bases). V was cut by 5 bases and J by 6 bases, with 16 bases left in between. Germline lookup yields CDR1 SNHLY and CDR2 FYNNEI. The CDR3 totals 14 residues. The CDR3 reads CASSPGTRSDGYTF. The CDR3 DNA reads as TGTGCCAGCAGTCCCGGGACTCGGAGCGATGGCTACACCTTC.

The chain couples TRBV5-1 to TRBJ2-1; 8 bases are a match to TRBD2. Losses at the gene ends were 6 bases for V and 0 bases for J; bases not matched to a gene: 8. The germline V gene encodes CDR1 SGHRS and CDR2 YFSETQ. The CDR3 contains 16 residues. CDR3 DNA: TGCGCCAGCAAACGGGGGGGGGATAGCTCCTACAATGAGCAGTTCTTC. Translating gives CASKRGGDSSYNEQFF.